These 15 T cell receptor beta chains were all obtained from the same sample, sequenced in a study of a mutant IDH1 vaccine in newly diagnosed glioma. Documented time point: baseline, week 1 (first vaccination visit). The treatment denotes: pre-vaccination baseline after standard-of-care therapy. Some clones are missing from TCRdb's copy, which holds only in-frame ones; the method was immunoSEQ multiplex PCR. The repertoire holds 68,000 or so clones, with approximately 85% as singletons. The input for sequencing was PBMCs, taken from a glioma patient treated with radiotherapy, temozolomide or both. The receptors come from a man aged 45-65 years with glioma.

V is TRBV5-1 and J is TRBJ2-7; 8 bases are a match to TRBD1. Looked up from germline, CDR1 is SGHRS and CDR2 is YFSETQ. This CDR3 contains 14 residues. V trimming: 7 bases; J trimming: 3 bases; junction bases outside the gene matches: 9. DNA of the CDR3: TGCGCCAGCTTCAACCGGGACAGGTTCTACGAGCAGTACTTC. It yields the protein CASFNRDRFYEQYF.

The CDR3, as DNA: TGTGCCAGCACGTACCCTCCTAGCACAGATACGCAGTATTTT. Its protein product is CASTYPPSTDTQYF. The chain couples TRBV5-5 to TRBJ2-3; D not certain. CDR1 is SGHKS and CDR2 is YYEKEE in the germline V gene (reference sequence). The CDR3 contains 14 residues. The ends were cut back, 6 bases at V and 0 bases at J, with 11 bases in the middle.

The chain uses TRBV4-2 and TRBJ2-7; 8 bases align to TRBD2. The trim removed 0 bases at V and 7 bases at J, leaving 8 bases unmatched. This CDR3 is built from 15 residues. Germline lookup yields CDR1 LGHNA and CDR2 YNFKEQ. Here the CDR3 DNA reads TGTGCCAGCAGCCAAGAAGGCGGGGGGTCGTATGAGCAGTACTTC. This translates into CASSQEGGGSYEQYF.

This rearrangement joins TRBV9 to TRBJ2-1, with 9 positions matching TRBD1. J gave up 5 bases and V 4 bases, and 4 bases lay outside the gene matches. Germline CDR1 is SGDLS and CDR2 is YYNGEE. There are 14 residues in the CDR3. The CDR3 loop is CASSLQGADNEQFF. CDR3 DNA: TGTGCCAGCAGCCTACAGGGGGCTGACAATGAGCAGTTCTTC.

This clone has only one observation. The chain joins TRBV7-9 to TRBJ2-7; D is unresolved. The germline V gene encodes CDR1 SEHNR and CDR2 FQNEAQ (reference sequence). Trimming left V 2 bases short and J 3 bases short, with 14 bases between. CDR3 length: 15 residues. In nucleotides, the CDR3 is TGTGCCAGCAGCTTAAAGTCAGGACCAGACTACGAGCAGTACTTC. This translates into CASSLKSGPDYEQYF.

The sample holds one count of this clone. The gene calls are TRBV5-1 and TRBJ2-5; D possibly matches TRBD1 or TRBD2 (6 bases each). Germline V gene data show CDR1 as SGHRS and CDR2 as YFSETQ. The V end lost 0 bases, the J end lost 4 bases, and 10 bases lay between the germline ends. The CDR3 spans 14 residues. CDR3 loop: CASSLEGGRETQYF. The CDR3 bases are TGCGCCAGCAGCTTGGAGGGGGGAAGAGAGACCCAGTACTTC.

This chain connects TRBV2 to TRBJ2-3; tentative D call: TRBD2 (7 bases). Germline CDR1 SNHLY, CDR2 FYNNEI. The CDR3 runs to 16 residues. The V gene lost 7 bases and the J gene lost 1 base, with 18 bases spanning the gap. CDR3 sequence: CASTLRAGARTDTQYF. DNA for the CDR3: TGTGCCAGCACTCTAAGGGCGGGGGCCCGCACAGATACGCAGTATTTT.

The table lists this clone with a count of one. CDR3 nucleotide sequence: TGTGCCAGCAGTTCCGGACAGGGCGGTAGCGTCGAGCAGTACTTC. It is translated as CASSSGQGGSVEQYF. This chain connects TRBV6-5 to TRBJ2-7; TRBD1 aligns across 8 bases. V dropped 4 bases and J dropped 6; count of bases not matched to a gene: 11. CDR3 length: 15 amino acids. The germline V gene has CDR1 MNHEY and CDR2 SVGAGI.

The chain has TRBV10-1 and TRBJ2-2; D not certain. The ends were cut back, 5 bases at V and 4 bases at J, with 5 bases in the middle. CDR3 length equals 12 residues. Germline values: CDR1 WNHNN, CDR2 SYGVQD (reference sequence). CDR3 sequence (DNA): TGCGCCAGCAGTCTGGGCACCGGGGAGCTGTTTTTT. Encoded protein: CASSLGTGELFF.

A word on this clone: The same CDR3 is also encoded by other DNA sequences in this sample. The chain carries TRBV5-1 and TRBJ1-2; weak D call: TRBD1 (6 bases). Per the germline V gene, CDR1 is SGHRS and CDR2 is YFSETQ. The CDR3 consists of 12 residues. Trimming shortened V by 0 bases and J by 6 bases, and 6 bases separated the two germline ends. The CDR3 spells CASSLEGDGYTF. The CDR3 DNA reads as TGCGCCAGCAGCTTGGAGGGGGATGGCTACACCTTC. The full variable domain, rest sourced from reference TRBV5-1 and TRBJ1-2, is KAGVTQTPRYLIKTRGQQVTLSCSPISGHRSVSWYQQTPGQGLQFLFEYFSETQRNKGNFPGRFSGRQFSNSRSEMNVSTLELGDSALYLCASSLEGDGYTFGSGTRLTVV.

CDR3 region: CASRGLLGDTQYF. The DNA for the CDR3 is TGTGCCAGCAGGGGGCTACTTGGAGATACGCAGTATTTT. The chain employs TRBV6-1 and TRBJ2-3, with TRBD1 as a possible D gene (5 bases). This CDR3 is built from 13 residues. V was shortened by 6 bases and J by 5 bases, with 12 bases between the two germline ends. CDR1 is MNHNS, CDR2 SASEGT, per germline.

This CDR3 reads CASSVGESGGTYEQYF. CDR3 bases: TGTGCCAGCAGCGTAGGGGAAAGCGGGGGAACCTACGAGCAGTACTTC. The chain links TRBV9 to TRBJ2-7; 8 bases match TRBD2. Germline CDR1 SGDLS, CDR2 YYNGEE. J lost 2 bases, V lost 0 bases, and 7 bases had no gene match. The CDR3 has 16 amino acids.

The chain combines TRBV10-3 with TRBJ2-5; D could derive from TRBD1 or TRBD2 (6 bases each). Germline V gene lookup returns CDR1 ENHRY and CDR2 SYGVKD. CDR3 length: 12 residues. V lost 3 bases to trimming and J lost 13 bases, with 15 bases between them. The CDR3: CAISEGGGVPYF. In DNA form, the CDR3 reads TGTGCCATCAGTGAAGGAGGGGGTGTCCCGTACTTC.

The chain uses TRBV30 and TRBJ1-5, with D tentatively TRBD1 (5 bases). The germline V and J ends were trimmed by 2 bases and 3 bases, with 14 bases remaining between them. In germline, CDR1 is GTSNPN, CDR2 SVGIG (reference sequence). The CDR3 is 15 amino acids. The DNA of the CDR3 is TGTGCCTGGAGTTTATCTGGGACCTTCAATCAGCCCCAGCATTTT. Residues: CAWSLSGTFNQPQHF.

V usage is TRBV27 and J usage is TRBJ2-1; weak D call: TRBD2 (7 bases). Germline values: CDR1 MNHEY, CDR2 SMNVEV (reference sequence). The CDR3 loop spans 13 amino acids. Deletions cut 7 bases from V and 10 bases from J, with 17 bases between. The CDR3 sequence is CASTRGGIEEQFF. For the CDR3, the DNA is TGTGCCAGCACTAGGGGGGGGATAGAGGAGCAGTTCTTC.